This T cell receptor (beta chain) was sequenced in a study of STAT5B mutations in CD4+ large granular lymphocyte leukemia. Regarding the study as a whole: 8/27 top patient clones versus 2/35 control clones were TRBV06-family.

About this clone: Its target is not known.

The CDR3 sequence is 16 residues long. The V gene end was trimmed by 2 bases and the J gene end by 5 bases; junction bases not matched to a gene: 11. The germline V gene has CDR1 WNHNN and CDR2 SYGVQD (reference sequence). Control samples were healthy donors' buffy coats. Sequencing was at survey level. Authors' data handling: A productive frequency of 2.59 x 10-5 was the lowest detectable. The assay was immunoSEQ multiplex PCR, and TCRdb's table has in-frame clones only and misses some. The DNA gave D and trimming, while V, J and clone size come from that table. The sample consists of 25,000 to 40,000 clones, about four fifths of them appearing once.

V usage is TRBV10-1 and J usage is TRBJ2-5; 7 bases map to TRBD1. Material: CD4+ T cells from blood buffy coats. This TCR was sampled from a human donor in good health. In DNA form, the CDR3 reads TGCGCCAGCAGTGAGGAGCGTGGGACAGTGGTGGAGACCCAGTACTTC. It is translated as CASSEERGTVVETQYF.